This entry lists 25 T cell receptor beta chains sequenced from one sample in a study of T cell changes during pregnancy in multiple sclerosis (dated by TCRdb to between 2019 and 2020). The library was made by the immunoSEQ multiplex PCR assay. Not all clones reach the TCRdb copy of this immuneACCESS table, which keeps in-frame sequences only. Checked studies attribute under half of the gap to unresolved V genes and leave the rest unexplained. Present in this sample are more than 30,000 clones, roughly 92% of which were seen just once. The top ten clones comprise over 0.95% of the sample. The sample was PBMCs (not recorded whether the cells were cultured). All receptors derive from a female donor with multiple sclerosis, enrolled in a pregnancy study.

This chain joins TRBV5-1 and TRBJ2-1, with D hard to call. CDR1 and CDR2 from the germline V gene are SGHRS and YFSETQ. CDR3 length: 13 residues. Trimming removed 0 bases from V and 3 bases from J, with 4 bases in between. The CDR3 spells CASSLENYNEQFF. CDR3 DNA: TGCGCCAGCAGCTTGGAAAACTACAATGAGCAGTTCTTC.

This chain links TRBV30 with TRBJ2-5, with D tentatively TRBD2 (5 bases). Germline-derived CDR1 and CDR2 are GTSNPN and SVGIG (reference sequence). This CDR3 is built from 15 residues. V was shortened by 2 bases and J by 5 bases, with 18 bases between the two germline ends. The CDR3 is CAWSPFTRGWETQYF. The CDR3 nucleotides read TGTGCCTGGAGTCCCTTCACTCGGGGTTGGGAGACCCAGTACTTC.

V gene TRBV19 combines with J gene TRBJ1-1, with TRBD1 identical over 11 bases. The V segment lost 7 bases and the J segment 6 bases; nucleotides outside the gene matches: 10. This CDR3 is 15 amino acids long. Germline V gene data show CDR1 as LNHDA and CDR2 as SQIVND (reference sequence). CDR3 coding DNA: TGTGCCAGTACCAGGACAGGGGGCGAAGGCTCTGAAGCTTTCTTT. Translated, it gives CASTRTGGEGSEAFF.

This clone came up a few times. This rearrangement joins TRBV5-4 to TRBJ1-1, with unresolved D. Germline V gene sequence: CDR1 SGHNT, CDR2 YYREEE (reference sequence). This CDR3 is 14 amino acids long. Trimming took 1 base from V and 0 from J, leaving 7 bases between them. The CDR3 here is CASSLTLMNTEAFF. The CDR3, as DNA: TGTGCCAGCAGCTTGACACTCATGAACACTGAAGCTTTCTTT.

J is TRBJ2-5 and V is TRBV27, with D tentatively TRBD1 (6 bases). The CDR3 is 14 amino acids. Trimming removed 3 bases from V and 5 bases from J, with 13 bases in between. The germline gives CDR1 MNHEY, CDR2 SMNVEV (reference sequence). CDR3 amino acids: CASSFTGLGETQYF. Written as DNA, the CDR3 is TGTGCCAGCAGTTTTACAGGGTTGGGGGAGACCCAGTACTTC.

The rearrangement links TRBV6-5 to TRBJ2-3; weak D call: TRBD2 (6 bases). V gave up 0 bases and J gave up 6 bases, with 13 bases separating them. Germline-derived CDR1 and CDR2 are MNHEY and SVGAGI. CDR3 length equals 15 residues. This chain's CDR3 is CASSYSPGDWDTQYF. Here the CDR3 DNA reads TGTGCCAGCAGTTACTCTCCGGGAGATTGGGATACGCAGTATTTT.

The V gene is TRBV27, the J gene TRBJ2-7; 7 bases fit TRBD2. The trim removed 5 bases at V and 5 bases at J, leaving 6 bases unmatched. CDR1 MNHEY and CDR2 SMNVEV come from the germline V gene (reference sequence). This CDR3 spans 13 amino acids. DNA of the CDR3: TGTGCCAGCAGTCCGACTAGCTTCCACGAGCAGTACTTC. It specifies CASSPTSFHEQYF.

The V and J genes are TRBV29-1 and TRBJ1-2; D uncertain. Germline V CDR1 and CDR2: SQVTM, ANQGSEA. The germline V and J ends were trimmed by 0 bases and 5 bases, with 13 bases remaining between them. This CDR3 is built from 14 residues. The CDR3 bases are TGCAGCGTTGAAGAAAGTATCGGGCTTTATGGCTACACCTTC. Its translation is CSVEESIGLYGYTF.

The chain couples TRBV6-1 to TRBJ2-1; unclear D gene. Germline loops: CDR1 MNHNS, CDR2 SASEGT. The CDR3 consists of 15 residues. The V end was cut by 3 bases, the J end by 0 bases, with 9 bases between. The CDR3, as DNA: TGTGCCAGCAGTGATGGCGGTAGCTCCTACAATGAGCAGTTCTTC. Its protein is CASSDGGSSYNEQFF.

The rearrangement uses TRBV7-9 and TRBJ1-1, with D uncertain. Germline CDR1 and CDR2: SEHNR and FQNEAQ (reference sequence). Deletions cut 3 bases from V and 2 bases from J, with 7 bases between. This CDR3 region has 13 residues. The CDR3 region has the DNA TGTGCCAGCAGCTTTCCCGTTAACACTGAAGCTTTCTTT. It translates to CASSFPVNTEAFF.

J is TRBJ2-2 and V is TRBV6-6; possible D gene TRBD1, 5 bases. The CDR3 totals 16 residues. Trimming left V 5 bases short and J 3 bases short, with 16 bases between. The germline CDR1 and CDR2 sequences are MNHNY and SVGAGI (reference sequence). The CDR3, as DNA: TGTGCCAGCAGTCTAACCCAGGGTCTGGACACCGGGGAGCTGTTTTTT. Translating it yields CASSLTQGLDTGELFF.

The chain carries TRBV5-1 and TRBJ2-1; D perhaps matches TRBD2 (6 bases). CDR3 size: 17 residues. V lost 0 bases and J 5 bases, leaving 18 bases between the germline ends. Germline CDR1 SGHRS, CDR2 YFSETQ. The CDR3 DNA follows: TGCGCCAGCAGCTTGGTGGGAGGCCAAGCCTCACACAATGAGCAGTTCTTC. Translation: CASSLVGGQASHNEQFF.

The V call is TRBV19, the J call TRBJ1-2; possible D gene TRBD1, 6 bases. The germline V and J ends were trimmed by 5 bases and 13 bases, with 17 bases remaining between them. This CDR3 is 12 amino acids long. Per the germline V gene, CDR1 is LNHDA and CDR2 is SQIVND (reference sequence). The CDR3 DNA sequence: TGTGCCAGTAGTCCGGACAGTGGTCCCCCCACCTTC. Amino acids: CASSPDSGPPTF.

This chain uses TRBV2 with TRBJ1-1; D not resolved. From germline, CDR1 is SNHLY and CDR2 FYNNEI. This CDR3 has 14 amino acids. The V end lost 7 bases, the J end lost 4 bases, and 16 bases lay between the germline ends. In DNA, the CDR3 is TGTGCCAGCACCCACACCTGGTTGAGCACTGAAGCTTTCTTT. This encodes CASTHTWLSTEAFF.

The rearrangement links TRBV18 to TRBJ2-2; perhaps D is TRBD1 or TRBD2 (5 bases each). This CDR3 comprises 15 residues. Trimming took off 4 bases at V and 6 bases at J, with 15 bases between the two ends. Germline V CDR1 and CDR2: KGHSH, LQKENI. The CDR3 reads CASSRETEGAGELFF. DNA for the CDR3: TGTGCCAGCTCACGAGAGACAGAGGGAGCCGGGGAGCTGTTTTTT. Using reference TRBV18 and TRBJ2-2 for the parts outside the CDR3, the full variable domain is NAGVMQNPRHLVRRRGQEARLRCSPMKGHSHVYWYRQLPEEGLKFMVYLQKENIIDESGMPKERFSAEFPKEGPSILRIQQVVRGDSAAYFCASSRETEGAGELFFGEGSRLTVL.

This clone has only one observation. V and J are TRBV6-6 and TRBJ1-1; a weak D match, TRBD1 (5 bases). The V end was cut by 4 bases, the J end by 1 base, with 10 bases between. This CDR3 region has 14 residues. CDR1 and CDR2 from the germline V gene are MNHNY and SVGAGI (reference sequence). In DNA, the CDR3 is TGTGCCAGCAGTTTGGGACGGGGGAACACTGAAGCTTTCTTT. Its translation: CASSLGRGNTEAFF.

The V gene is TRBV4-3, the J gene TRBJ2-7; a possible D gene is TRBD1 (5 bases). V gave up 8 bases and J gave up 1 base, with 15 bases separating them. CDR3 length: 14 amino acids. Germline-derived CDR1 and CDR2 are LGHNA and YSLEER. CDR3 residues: CASRPQVESYEQYF. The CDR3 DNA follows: TGCGCCAGCCGACCACAGGTCGAATCCTACGAGCAGTACTTC.

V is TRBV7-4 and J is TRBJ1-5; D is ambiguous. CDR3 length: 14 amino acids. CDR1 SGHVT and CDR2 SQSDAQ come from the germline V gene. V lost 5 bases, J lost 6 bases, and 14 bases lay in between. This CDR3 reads CASSLRGSAQPQHF. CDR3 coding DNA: TGTGCCAGCAGCCTACGTGGGAGCGCTCAGCCCCAGCATTTT.

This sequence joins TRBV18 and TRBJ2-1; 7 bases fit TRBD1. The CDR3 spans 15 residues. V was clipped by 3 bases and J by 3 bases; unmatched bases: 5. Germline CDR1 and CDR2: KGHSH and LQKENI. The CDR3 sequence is CASSPLGQRYNEQFF. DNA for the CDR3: TGTGCCAGCTCACCCTTGGGACAGCGCTACAATGAGCAGTTCTTC.

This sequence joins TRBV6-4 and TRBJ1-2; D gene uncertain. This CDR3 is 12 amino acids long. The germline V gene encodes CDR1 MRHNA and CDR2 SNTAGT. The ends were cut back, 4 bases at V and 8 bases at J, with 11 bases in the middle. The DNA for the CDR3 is TGTGCCAGCAGTGGCTCCGGGCGCGGCTACACCTTC. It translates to CASSGSGRGYTF.

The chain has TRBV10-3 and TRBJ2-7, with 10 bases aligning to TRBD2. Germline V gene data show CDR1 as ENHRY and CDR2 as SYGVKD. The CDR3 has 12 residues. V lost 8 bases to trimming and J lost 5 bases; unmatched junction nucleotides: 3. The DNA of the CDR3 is TGTGCCATCCGGCTAGCGGGAGACGAGCAGTACTTC. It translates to CAIRLAGDEQYF.

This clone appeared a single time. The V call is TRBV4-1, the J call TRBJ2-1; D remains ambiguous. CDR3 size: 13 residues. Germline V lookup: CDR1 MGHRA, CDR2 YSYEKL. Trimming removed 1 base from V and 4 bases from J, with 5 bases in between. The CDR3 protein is CASSQGTYNEQFF. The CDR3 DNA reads TGCGCCAGCAGCCAAGGAACTTACAATGAGCAGTTCTTC.

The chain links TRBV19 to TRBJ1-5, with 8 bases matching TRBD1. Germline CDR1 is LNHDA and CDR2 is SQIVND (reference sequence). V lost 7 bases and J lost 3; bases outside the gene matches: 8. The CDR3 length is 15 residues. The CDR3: CASTYGTGHNQPQHF. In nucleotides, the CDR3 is TGTGCCAGTACCTATGGGACAGGCCACAATCAGCCCCAGCATTTT.

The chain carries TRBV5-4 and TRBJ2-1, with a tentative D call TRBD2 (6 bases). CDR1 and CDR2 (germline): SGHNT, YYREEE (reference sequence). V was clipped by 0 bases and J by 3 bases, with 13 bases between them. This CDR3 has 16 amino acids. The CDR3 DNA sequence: TGTGCCAGCAGCTTGGGGGCGGGGCATAGCTACAATGAGCAGTTCTTC. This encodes CASSLGAGHSYNEQFF. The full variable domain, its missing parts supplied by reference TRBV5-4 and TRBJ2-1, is ETGVTQSPTHLIKTRGQQVTLRCSSQSGHNTVSWYQQALGQGPQFIFQYYREEENGRGNFPPRFSGLQFPNYSSELNVNALELDDSALYLCASSLGAGHSYNEQFFGPGTRLTVL.

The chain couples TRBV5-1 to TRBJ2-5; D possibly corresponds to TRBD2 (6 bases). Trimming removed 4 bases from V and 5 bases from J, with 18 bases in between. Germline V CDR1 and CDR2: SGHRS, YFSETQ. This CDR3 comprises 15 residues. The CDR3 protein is CASSRRTGGSETQYF. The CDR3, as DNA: TGCGCCAGCAGCAGACGGACCGGAGGGAGTGAGACCCAGTACTTC.